This TCR beta chain was identified in a study of T cells after yellow fever vaccination. Overall study: SMART-Seq v4 Ultra Low Input prepared the low-cell-number fractions. General study results and limits: Peaking faster, on day 5 versus 15, the secondary response was nonetheless weaker.

Germline V gene lookup returns CDR1 SGDLS and CDR2 YYNGEE. The CDR3 contains 15 residues. After removal of 3 bases from V and 2 bases from J, the junction contained 3 bases not matched to a gene. TCRdb reprocessed the 5' RACE reads with MiXCR, giving one entry per CDR3 protein. Among under 200,000 distinct CDR3 sequences listed, 11% were seen once. This clonotype occurred many times. Its specificity is not known. The sequencing used CD8+ T cells sorted from PBMCs, collected 15 days after the yellow fever booster vaccination. The rearrangement links TRBV9 to TRBJ2-1; 9 nucleotides match TRBD2. The sequence derives from a man aged 18 to 30 who received the YFV17D yellow fever vaccine. The CDR3: CASSGGGAPYNEQFF. CDR3 nucleotides: TGTGCCAGCAGCGGCGGGGGGGCCCCCTACAATGAGCAGTTCTTC.